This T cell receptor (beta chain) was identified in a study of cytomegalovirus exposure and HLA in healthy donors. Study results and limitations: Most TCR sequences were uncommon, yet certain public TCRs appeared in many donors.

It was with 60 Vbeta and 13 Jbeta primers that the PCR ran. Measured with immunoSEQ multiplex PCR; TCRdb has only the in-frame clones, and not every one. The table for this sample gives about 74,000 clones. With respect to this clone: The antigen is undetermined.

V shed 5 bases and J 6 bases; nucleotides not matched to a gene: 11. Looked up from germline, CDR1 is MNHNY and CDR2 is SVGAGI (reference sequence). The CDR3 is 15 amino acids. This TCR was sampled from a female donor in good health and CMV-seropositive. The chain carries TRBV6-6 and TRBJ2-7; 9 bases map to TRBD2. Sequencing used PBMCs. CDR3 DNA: TGTGCCAGCAGTACCCTCGGGCGGGAGGGCCGCGAGCAGTACTTC. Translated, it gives CASSTLGREGREQYF.